This T cell receptor beta chain was captured in a study of T cell changes during pregnancy in multiple sclerosis. The V and J ends lost 5 bases and 10 bases respectively, with 18 bases between them. The CDR3 consists of 14 residues. Germline values: CDR1 SNHLY, CDR2 FYNNEI. Repertoires were generated with immunoSEQ multiplex PCR, while TCRdb's copy carries only in-frame clones and drops some. The data hold around 40,000 clones, with 85% to 90% observed a single time. The V and J genes are TRBV2 and TRBJ2-1; D might be TRBD1 (5 bases). Source: CD4+ T cells from peripheral blood mononuclear cells, taken in the first trimester of pregnancy. The clonotype was recovered from a female donor with multiple sclerosis, enrolled in a pregnancy study. The CDR3 DNA reads as TGTGCCAGCAGTAGGGCTGTTCCACAGGCGGAGCAGTTCTTC. It is translated as CASSRAVPQAEQFF.